This T cell receptor beta chain was sequenced for a study of OX40 agonist ivuxolimab in advanced cancers. On the study more broadly: Participants averaged roughly 57 years of age (range about 23 to 90) and were around 83% male.

In regard to this clone: No antigen is known for it.

Overall study results and limits: The authors did not determine the antigen specificity of the expanded peripheral T cells. At 0.1 to 3.0 mg/kg and by week 6, CD4+ and CD8+ T cells in the blood had expanded clonally. More expanded clones were found, on average, in CD8+ than in CD4+ T cells.

V was shortened by 1 base and J by 10 bases, with 11 bases between the two germline ends. The CDR3 has 12 amino acids. CDR1 SGHDN and CDR2 FVKESK come from the germline V gene. Sequenced by immunoSEQ multiplex PCR; TCRdb stores in-frame clones only, minus some. The table shows more than 65,000 clones, with about 85% occurring only once. The chain is built from TRBV14 and TRBJ2-7, with D perhaps matching TRBD1 (5 bases). The source of this sequence is an adult with an advanced solid tumor such as melanoma, head and neck, liver or kidney cancer. This specimen consisted of CD4+ or CD8+ T cells sorted from blood, obtained in a trial of the OX40 agonist ivuxolimab. This CDR3 is CASSQGRQGQYF. As DNA, the CDR3 is TGTGCCAGCAGCCAAGGCCGCCAGGGACAGTACTTC.